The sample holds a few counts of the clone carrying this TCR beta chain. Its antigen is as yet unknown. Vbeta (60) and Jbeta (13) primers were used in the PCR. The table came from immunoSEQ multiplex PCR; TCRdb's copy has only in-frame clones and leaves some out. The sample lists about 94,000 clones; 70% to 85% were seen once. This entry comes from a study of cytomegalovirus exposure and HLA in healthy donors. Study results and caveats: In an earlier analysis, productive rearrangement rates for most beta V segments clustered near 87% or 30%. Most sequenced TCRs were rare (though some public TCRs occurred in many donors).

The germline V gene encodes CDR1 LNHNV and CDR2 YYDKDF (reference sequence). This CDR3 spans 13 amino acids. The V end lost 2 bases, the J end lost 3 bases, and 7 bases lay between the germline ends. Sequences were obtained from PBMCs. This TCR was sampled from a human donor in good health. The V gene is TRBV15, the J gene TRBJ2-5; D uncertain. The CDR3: CATSRNSEETQYF. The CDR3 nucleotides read TGTGCCACCAGCAGAAACAGTGAAGAGACCCAGTACTTC.